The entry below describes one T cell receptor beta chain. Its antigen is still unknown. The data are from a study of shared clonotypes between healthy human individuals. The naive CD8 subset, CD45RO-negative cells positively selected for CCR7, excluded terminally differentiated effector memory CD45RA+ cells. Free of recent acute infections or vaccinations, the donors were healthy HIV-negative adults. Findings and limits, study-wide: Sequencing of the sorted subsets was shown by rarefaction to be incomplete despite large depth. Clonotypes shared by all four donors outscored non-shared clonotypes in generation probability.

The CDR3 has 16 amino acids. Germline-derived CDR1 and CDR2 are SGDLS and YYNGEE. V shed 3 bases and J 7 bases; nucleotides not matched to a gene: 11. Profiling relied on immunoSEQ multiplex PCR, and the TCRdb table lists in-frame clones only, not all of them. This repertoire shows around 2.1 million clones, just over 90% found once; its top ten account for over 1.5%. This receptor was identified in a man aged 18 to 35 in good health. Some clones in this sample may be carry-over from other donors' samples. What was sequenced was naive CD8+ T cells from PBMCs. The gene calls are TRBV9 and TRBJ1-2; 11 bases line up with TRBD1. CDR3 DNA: TGTGCCAGCAGCGCCAACTCCGGGACAGGGGGAGGTGGCTACACCTTC. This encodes CASSANSGTGGGGYTF.